The 21 T cell receptor beta chains presented below share a single source sample, sequenced in a study of T cells in Graves' hyperthyroidism and ophthalmopathy. Amplified TCR beta CDR3 regions came from RNA transcripts. First-round RT-PCR targeting the TCR CDR3 was performed with the HTBI primer set. Each CDR3 protein gets one entry after TCRdb re-called the multiplex PCR reads with MiXCR. The table lists approximately 600,000 distinct CDR3 sequences, 20% to 25% of them singletons. The sample consisted of blood. These receptors all come from a man aged 25-45 years with Graves' ophthalmopathy.

This chain joins TRBV19 and TRBJ2-7; possible D gene TRBD2, 6 bases. The germline V gene has CDR1 LNHDA and CDR2 SQIVND (reference sequence). The CDR3 spans 15 residues. The V end lost 9 bases, the J end lost 1 base, and 19 bases lay between the germline ends. CDR3 protein: CASRTEGLESYEQYF. CDR3 coding DNA: TGTGCCAGCCGAACCGAGGGACTCGAATCCTACGAGCAGTACTTC.

This clonotype turned up a few times. The chain combines TRBV28 with TRBJ2-5; D might be TRBD2 (5 bases). Trimming cost V 8 bases and J 5 bases, with 9 bases left between them. The germline V gene encodes CDR1 MDHEN and CDR2 SYDVKM. The CDR3 extends over 11 amino acids. CDR3 protein: CASRTWETQYF. CDR3 coding DNA: TGTGCCAGCCGGACTTGGGAGACCCAGTACTTC.

The sample holds a few counts of this clonotype. The V gene is TRBV29-1, the J gene TRBJ2-7, with D perhaps assigned TRBD1 or TRBD2 (5 bases each). Trimming took 6 bases from V and 2 from J, leaving 17 bases between them. Per the germline V gene, CDR1 is SQVTM and CDR2 is ANQGSEA. The length of the CDR3 is 14 residues. This chain's CDR3 is CSVAGAGATYEQYF. DNA for the CDR3: TGCAGCGTAGCCGGGGCCGGGGCCACCTACGAGCAGTACTTC.

The V and J genes are TRBV20-1 and TRBJ1-2, with D hard to call. The V and J ends lost 1 base and 0 bases respectively, with 6 bases between them. Germline V gene sequence: CDR1 DFQATT, CDR2 SNEGSKA (reference sequence). The CDR3 totals 13 residues. CDR3 DNA: TGCAGTGCTAGAGTCCCGCCTAACTATGGCTACACCTTC. Protein sequence: CSARVPPNYGYTF.

The table lists this clonotype with a few counts. CDR3 bases: TGTGCCAGCAGCCCCGATGGACAGGGGGCAGGGTCACCCCTCCACTTT. Encoded protein: CASSPDGQGAGSPLHF. The V and J genes are TRBV7-9 and TRBJ1-6; 11 bases are a match to TRBD1. The CDR3 contains 16 residues. CDR1 is SEHNR and CDR2 is FQNEAQ in the germline V gene (reference sequence). The junction had 10 bases not matched to a gene; V was cut back by 5 bases and J by 10 bases.

This rearrangement joins TRBV20-1 to TRBJ2-7; TRBD2 matches at 10 bases. CDR1 is DFQATT and CDR2 is SNEGSKA in the germline V gene (reference sequence). The CDR3 extends over 15 amino acids. The V gene end was trimmed by 3 bases and the J gene end by 6 bases; junction bases not matched to a gene: 11. The CDR3 region is CSASSGASGRLEQYF. The DNA for the CDR3 is TGCAGTGCTAGTTCGGGGGCTAGCGGGAGACTCGAGCAGTACTTC.

This clonotype has just a few counts. The chain has TRBV5-1 and TRBJ2-3; weak D call: TRBD2 (6 bases). V was pared by 0 bases and J by 2 bases, with 13 bases between. Germline V gives CDR1 SGHRS, CDR2 YFSETQ. CDR3 length: 16 amino acids. The CDR3: CASSLAGVAYTDTQYF. For the CDR3, the DNA is TGCGCCAGCAGCTTGGCGGGGGTCGCATACACAGATACGCAGTATTTT.

The CDR3 sequence is CASSAEGPYTGELFF. The CDR3 DNA reads as TGTGCCAGCAGCGCTGAGGGACCATACACCGGGGAGCTGTTTTTT. The V and J genes are TRBV9 and TRBJ2-2, with D possibly called TRBD1 or TRBD2 (5 bases each). Germline V gene data show CDR1 as SGDLS and CDR2 as YYNGEE. Trimming took off 3 bases at V and 3 bases at J, with 12 bases between the two ends. The CDR3 sequence is 15 residues long. The full variable domain, completed using reference TRBV9 and TRBJ2-2, is DSGVTQTPKHLITATGQRVTLRCSPRSGDLSVYWYQQSLDQGLQFLIQYYNGEERAKGNILERFSAQQFPDLHSELNLSSLELGDSALYFCASSAEGPYTGELFFGEGSRLTVL.

This chain joins TRBV5-6 and TRBJ2-2; D call uncertain. The V gene lost 2 bases and the J gene lost 4 bases, with 6 bases spanning the gap. CDR1 is SGHDT and CDR2 is YYEEEE in the germline V gene. The CDR3 spans 13 residues. The CDR3 nucleotides are TGTGCCAGCAGCTTTGCGTCCACCGGGGAGCTGTTTTTT. It encodes CASSFASTGELFF.

The V gene is TRBV6-1, the J gene TRBJ2-5; the D gene could be TRBD1 or TRBD2 (5 bases each). V lost 6 bases and J 1 base, leaving 18 bases between the germline ends. This CDR3 is built from 16 residues. Germline assignment: CDR1 MNHNS and CDR2 SASEGT. This CDR3 is CASSLPLGEPQETQYF. Written as DNA, the CDR3 is TGTGCCAGCAGCCTACCTTTGGGGGAACCCCAAGAGACCCAGTACTTC.

The gene calls are TRBV6-2 or TRBV6-3 and TRBJ2-3, with 10 bases matching TRBD1. Germline CDR1 MNHEY, CDR2 SVGEGT. V was clipped by 5 bases and J by 4 bases; unmatched bases: 6. CDR3 length: 15 amino acids. The CDR3 DNA reads TGTGCCAGCAGTAAGGGACAGGGGAGACCAGATACGCAGTATTTT. The encoded protein is CASSKGQGRPDTQYF.

This clonotype was seen a handful of times. This chain connects TRBV6-5 to TRBJ1-2; D perhaps matches TRBD1 (6 bases). Trimming removed 2 bases at V and 3 bases at J, with 10 bases between. Looked up from germline, CDR1 is MNHEY and CDR2 is SVGAGI. The CDR3 length is 14 residues. The CDR3 nucleotides are TGTGCCAGCAGTTACGGGGGCACTGACTATGGCTACACCTTC. Translating gives CASSYGGTDYGYTF.

This clonotype was recorded many times. J is TRBJ2-7 and V is TRBV20-1, with TRBD1 as a possible D gene (6 bases). This CDR3 comprises 14 residues. Germline V lookup: CDR1 DFQATT, CDR2 SNEGSKA (reference sequence). V lost 4 bases to trimming and J lost 3 bases, with 16 bases between them. This CDR3 is CSAIPGAGVYEQYF. In DNA, the CDR3 is TGCAGTGCTATCCCAGGGGCAGGGGTCTACGAGCAGTACTTC.

In its sample, this clonotype was seen many times. This sequence joins TRBV6-1 and TRBJ2-7; tentatively, D is TRBD2 (5 bases). The V end was cut by 4 bases, the J end by 3 bases, with 10 bases between. The CDR3 totals 13 residues. Germline CDR1 reads MNHNS; CDR2 reads SASEGT. DNA of the CDR3: TGTGCCAGCAGTGCCACCGGGAACTACGAGCAGTACTTC. It yields the protein CASSATGNYEQYF.

The genes are TRBV20-1 and TRBJ2-5; tentatively, D is TRBD1 or TRBD2 (5 bases each). The germline V gene encodes CDR1 DFQATT and CDR2 SNEGSKA (reference sequence). The CDR3 spans 14 residues. V lost 0 bases and J lost 1, with 9 bases in between. The CDR3 here is CSARDEGLQETQYF. The DNA of the CDR3 is TGCAGTGCTAGAGATGAGGGGCTCCAAGAGACCCAGTACTTC.

This sequence joins TRBV28 and TRBJ1-1, with a possible D match to TRBD1 (6 bases). CDR3 length equals 15 residues. Germline V gene sequence: CDR1 MDHEN, CDR2 SYDVKM. The V end was cut by 7 bases, the J end by 1 base, with 16 bases between. CDR3 in amino acids: CASTKGGVWNTEAFF. CDR3 DNA: TGTGCCAGCACCAAAGGGGGGGTGTGGAACACTGAAGCTTTCTTT. The complete variable domain, with remaining parts taken from reference TRBV28 and TRBJ1-1, reads DVKVTQSSRYLVKRTGEKVFLECVQDMDHENMFWYRQDPGLGLRLIYFSYDVKMKEKGDIPEGYSVSREKKERFSLILESASTNQTSMYLCASTKGGVWNTEAFFGQGTRLTVV.

The chain employs TRBV29-1 and TRBJ2-3; weak D call: TRBD2 (6 bases). Germline CDR1 and CDR2: SQVTM and ANQGSEA. Trimming stripped 3 bases from V and 4 bases from J, with 11 bases between. This CDR3 region has 13 residues. CDR3: CSVDGRRADTQYF. The CDR3 DNA sequence: TGCAGCGTTGACGGGAGAAGGGCAGATACGCAGTATTTT.

Concerning this clonotype itself: One end of the junction fails to match germline, which may point to a read error. CDR3 sequence reads: CATSDLTDTQFF. CDR3 nucleotides: TGTGCCACCAGTGATCTCACAGATACGCAGTTTTTT. The chain links TRBV24-1 to TRBJ2-3; no firm D call. Germline CDR1 is KGHDR and CDR2 is SFDVKD. This CDR3 spans 12 amino acids.

This clonotype was recorded at least ten times. The V call is TRBV20-1, the J call TRBJ1-1; weak D call: TRBD1 (6 bases). The CDR3 has 15 amino acids. V lost 3 bases to trimming and J lost 1 base, with 15 bases between them. The V gene's germline CDR1 is DFQATT and CDR2 SNEGSKA (reference sequence). The CDR3 DNA reads as TGCAGTGCTAGCTACCCGGGACAACCGAACACTGAAGCTTTCTTT. Translating it yields CSASYPGQPNTEAFF.

Only one count was recorded for this clonotype. The rearrangement links TRBV20-1 to TRBJ2-3, with 12 bases that match TRBD2. CDR1 is DFQATT and CDR2 is SNEGSKA in the germline V gene (reference sequence). Germline trimming cut 8 bases from V and 5 bases from J; bases unmatched to any gene: 8. The CDR3 length is 14 residues. CDR3 in DNA: TGCAGTACCACTCTGACTAGCGGGAGAGATACGCAGTATTTT. Translated, it gives CSTTLTSGRDTQYF.

The rearrangement joins TRBV11-2 to TRBJ2-5; D uncertain. Trimming cost V 5 bases and J 9 bases, with 10 bases left between them. The length of the CDR3 is 11 residues. Germline V gene data show CDR1 as SGHAT and CDR2 as FQNNGV. CDR3 residues: CASSPKESQYF. CDR3 in DNA: TGTGCCAGCAGCCCCAAGGAGTCCCAGTACTTC.